This T cell receptor (beta chain) is from a study of CD8 T cells in ankylosing spondylitis. Study-level points and caveats: Reactive arthritis synovial fluid and blood were previously reported to contain some motif variants.

From the 5' RACE reads, TCRdb called clonotypes with MiXCR, one entry per CDR3 protein. This table holds roughly 90,000 distinct CDR3 sequences, roughly 8.3% found once. The CDR3 has 14 residues. CDR1 and CDR2 from the germline V gene are ENHRY and SYGVKD. The V and J ends lost 3 bases and 6 bases, in that order; junction bases with no gene match: 4. The sample holds many counts of this clonotype. Its antigen remains unidentified. This chain connects TRBV10-3 to TRBJ2-7, with TRBD2 matching over 11 bases. Sequenced input: blood, either unsorted or a sorted T cell fraction (not recorded which). The TCR was taken from a male donor with ankylosing spondylitis or in good health (not recorded which). CDR3 bases: TGTGCCATCAGTGAACTAGCGGGAGAGGTCGAGCAGTACTTC. Amino acid sequence: CAISELAGEVEQYF.